The T cell receptor beta chain described here comes from a study of blood T cell repertoires in COVID-19. Study in general: Acute and convalescent COVID-19 samples came from the United States, Italy and Spain. PBMCs, B-cell-depleted T cells, or T cells provided the cDNA or gDNA that made up the material.

Original handling: How many nucleated cells were present was estimated from reference gene primer amplification. Clones were read by immunoSEQ multiplex PCR, and TCRdb kept only the in-frame ones, dropping some. V, J and clone size reflect that table, while D and trimming were determined from the DNA. This table holds 60,000 to 80,000 clones, roughly 84% found once. The CDR3 consists of 17 residues. Germline loops: CDR1 SGHAT, CDR2 FQNNGV. Trimming cost V 6 bases and J 0 bases; bases outside gene matches: 10. The sequence was collected from a man in his forties or fifties with active COVID-19. What was sequenced was peripheral blood. The chain uses TRBV11-2 and TRBJ2-5; TRBD2 agrees at 10 bases. The CDR3 region is CASRDWTGLADQETQYF. The CDR3 region has the DNA TGTGCCAGCAGGGACTGGACCGGACTAGCGGACCAAGAGACCCAGTACTTC.